The clone carrying this T cell receptor beta chain has just a few counts. Its antigen is unknown. This sample was included in a study of T-cell reconstitution after alpha-beta-depleted transplantation in children. General observations from the study: The authors attributed T-cell counts and diversity one year after transplant mostly to newly produced T cells. Several patients had high TCRbeta diversity at day 60; it came from surviving recipient T cells and thymic progenitors. It was reported that alpha-beta T cells came from several hundred expanded graft clones (about two months after transplant).

Unique molecular identifiers tagged the TCRbeta library. Using its own MiXCR run on the PCR reads, TCRdb lists one record per CDR3 protein. The sample includes 95,000 to 150,000 distinct CDR3 sequences, 23% of them seen just once. This CDR3 has 14 residues. The germline gives CDR1 SGHTA, CDR2 FQGNSA. V lost 5 bases and J 4 bases, leaving 12 bases between the germline ends. The sequencing here drew on PBMCs, mostly from graft donor cells, taken 180 days after TCRalphabeta/CD19-depleted stem cell transplant. This rearrangement joins TRBV7-2 to TRBJ1-3, with D hard to call. The sequence was collected from a male patient under 10 years old who had a stem cell transplant for chronic granulomatous disease, so the T cells may come from the graft donor. The CDR3 loop is CASSPRASGNTIYF. For the CDR3, the DNA is TGTGCCAGCAGCCCGAGGGCGTCAGGAAACACCATATATTTT.